This T cell receptor (beta chain) stems from a study of T-cell memory formation after mild COVID-19. Study at large: TCR clusters were largely donor specific.

In its sample, this clonotype was seen a few times. Its specificity is unknown. The V end was cut by 2 bases, the J end by 3 bases, with 15 bases between. Germline V gene sequence: CDR1 SGHRS, CDR2 YFSETQ. The CDR3 is 15 amino acids. TCRdb passed the 5' RACE reads through MiXCR, listing each CDR3 protein once. The sample holds 130,000 to 150,000 distinct CDR3 sequences; about 5.5% are singletons and the top ten take just over 2%. Notes on the study in general: CD4+ contracting clones lay mainly in CM and EM, CD8+ ones in EMRA. Contracting clones from day 15 to 85 showed balanced CD4/CD8; later expanders favored CD4+.

The receptor was isolated from an adult woman who had mild COVID-19 (a few samples of this study predate the infection). Cell type and time point are not known. The J gene is TRBJ2-7, the V gene TRBV5-1, with D perhaps TRBD1 (6 bases). Sequencing used PBMCs or a T cell subset sorted from them (not recorded which). The CDR3 here is CASSLTGLFGYEQYF. As DNA, the CDR3 is TGCGCCAGCAGCTTAACAGGGCTTTTCGGCTACGAGCAGTACTTC.